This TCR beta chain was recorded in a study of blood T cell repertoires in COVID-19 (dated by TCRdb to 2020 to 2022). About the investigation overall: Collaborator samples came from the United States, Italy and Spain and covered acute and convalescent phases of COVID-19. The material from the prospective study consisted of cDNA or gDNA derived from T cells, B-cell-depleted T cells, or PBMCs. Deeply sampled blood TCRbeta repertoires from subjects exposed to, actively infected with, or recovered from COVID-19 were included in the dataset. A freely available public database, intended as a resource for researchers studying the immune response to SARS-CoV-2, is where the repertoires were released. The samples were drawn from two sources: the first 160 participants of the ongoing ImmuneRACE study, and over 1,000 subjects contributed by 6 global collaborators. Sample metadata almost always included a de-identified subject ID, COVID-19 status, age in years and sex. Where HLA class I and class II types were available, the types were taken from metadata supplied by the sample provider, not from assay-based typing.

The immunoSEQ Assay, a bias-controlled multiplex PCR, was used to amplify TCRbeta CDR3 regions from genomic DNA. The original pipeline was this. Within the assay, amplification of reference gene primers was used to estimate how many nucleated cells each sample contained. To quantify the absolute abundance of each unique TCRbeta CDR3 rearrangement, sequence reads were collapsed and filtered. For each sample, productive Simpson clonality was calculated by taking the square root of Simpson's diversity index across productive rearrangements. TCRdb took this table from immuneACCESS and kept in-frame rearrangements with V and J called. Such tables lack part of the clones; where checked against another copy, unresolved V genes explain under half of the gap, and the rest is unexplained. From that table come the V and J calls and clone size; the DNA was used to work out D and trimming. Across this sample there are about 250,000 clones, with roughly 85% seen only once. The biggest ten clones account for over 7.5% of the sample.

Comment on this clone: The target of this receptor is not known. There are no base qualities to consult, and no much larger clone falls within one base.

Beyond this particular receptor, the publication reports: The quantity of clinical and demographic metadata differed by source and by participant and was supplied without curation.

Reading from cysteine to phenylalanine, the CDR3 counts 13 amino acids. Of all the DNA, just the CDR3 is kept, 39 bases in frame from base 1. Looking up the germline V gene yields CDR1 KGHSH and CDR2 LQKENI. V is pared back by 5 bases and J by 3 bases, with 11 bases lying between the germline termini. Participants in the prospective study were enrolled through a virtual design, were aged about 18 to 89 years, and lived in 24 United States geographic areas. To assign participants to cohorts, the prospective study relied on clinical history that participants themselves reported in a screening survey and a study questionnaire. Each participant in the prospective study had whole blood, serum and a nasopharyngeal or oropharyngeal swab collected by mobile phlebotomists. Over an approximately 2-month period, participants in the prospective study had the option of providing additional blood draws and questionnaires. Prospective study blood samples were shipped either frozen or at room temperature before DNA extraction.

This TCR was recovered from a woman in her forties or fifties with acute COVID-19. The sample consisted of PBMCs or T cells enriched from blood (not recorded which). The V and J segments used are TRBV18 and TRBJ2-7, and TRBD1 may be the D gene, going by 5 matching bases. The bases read TGTGCCAGCTCAAAGACAGTTAACTACGAGCAGTACTTC. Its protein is CASSKTVNYEQYF.